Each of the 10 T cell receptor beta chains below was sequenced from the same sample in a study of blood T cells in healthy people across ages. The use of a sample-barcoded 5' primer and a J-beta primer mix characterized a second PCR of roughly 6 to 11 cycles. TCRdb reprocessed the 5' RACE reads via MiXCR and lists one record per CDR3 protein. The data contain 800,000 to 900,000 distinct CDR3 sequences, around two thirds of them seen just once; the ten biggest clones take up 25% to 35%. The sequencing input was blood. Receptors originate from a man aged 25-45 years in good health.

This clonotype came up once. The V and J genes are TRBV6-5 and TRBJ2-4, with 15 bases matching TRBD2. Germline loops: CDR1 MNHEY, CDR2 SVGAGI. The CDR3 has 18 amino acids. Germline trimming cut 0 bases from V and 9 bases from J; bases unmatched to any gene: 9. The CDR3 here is CASSYSRRTSGGEFIQYF. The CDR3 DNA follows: TGTGCCAGCAGTTACTCGAGGAGGACTAGCGGGGGGGAGTTCATTCAGTACTTC.

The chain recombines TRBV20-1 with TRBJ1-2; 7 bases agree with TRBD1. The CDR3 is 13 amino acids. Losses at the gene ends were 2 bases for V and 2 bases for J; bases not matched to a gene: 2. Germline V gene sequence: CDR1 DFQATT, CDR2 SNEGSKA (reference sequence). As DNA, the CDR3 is TGCAGTGCTAGACCGACAGGGAACTATGGCTACACCTTC. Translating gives CSARPTGNYGYTF.

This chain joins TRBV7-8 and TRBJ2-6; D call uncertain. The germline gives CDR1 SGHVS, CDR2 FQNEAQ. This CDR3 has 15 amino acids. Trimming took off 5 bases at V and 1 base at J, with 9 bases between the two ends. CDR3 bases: TGTGCCAGCAGCCCCGGTACGTCTGGGGCCAACGTCCTGACTTTC. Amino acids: CASSPGTSGANVLTF. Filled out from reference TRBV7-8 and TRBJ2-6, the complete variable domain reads GAGVSQSPRYKVAKRGQDVALRCDPISGHVSLFWYQQALGQGPEFLTYFQNEAQLDKSGLPSDRFFAERPEGSVSTLKIQRTQQEDSAVYLCASSPGTSGANVLTFGAGSRLTVL.

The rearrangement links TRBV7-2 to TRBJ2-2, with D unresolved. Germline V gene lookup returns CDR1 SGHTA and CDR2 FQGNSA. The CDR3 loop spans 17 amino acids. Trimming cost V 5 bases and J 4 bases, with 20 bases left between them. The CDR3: CASSTQTGRSGTGELFF. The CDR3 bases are TGTGCCAGCAGCACCCAAACCGGGCGTTCAGGCACCGGGGAGCTGTTTTTT.

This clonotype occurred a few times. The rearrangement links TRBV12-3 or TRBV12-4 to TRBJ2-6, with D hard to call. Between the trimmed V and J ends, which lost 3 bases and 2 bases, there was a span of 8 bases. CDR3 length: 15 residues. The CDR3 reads CASSFRLAGANVLTF. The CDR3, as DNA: TGTGCCAGCAGTTTCAGATTAGCTGGGGCCAACGTCCTGACTTTC.

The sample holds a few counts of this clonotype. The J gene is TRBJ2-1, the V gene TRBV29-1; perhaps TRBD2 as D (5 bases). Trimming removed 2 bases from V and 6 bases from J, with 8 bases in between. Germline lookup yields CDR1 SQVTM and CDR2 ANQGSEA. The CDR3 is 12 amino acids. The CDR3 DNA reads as TGCAGCGTTGAAATAGGGAGCAATGAGCAGTTCTTC. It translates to CSVEIGSNEQFF.

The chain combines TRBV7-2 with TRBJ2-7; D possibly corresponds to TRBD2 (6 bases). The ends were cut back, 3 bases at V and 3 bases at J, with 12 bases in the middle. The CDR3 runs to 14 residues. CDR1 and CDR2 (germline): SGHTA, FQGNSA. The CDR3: CASSFVGTDYEQYF. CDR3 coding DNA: TGTGCCAGCAGCTTTGTTGGGACTGACTACGAGCAGTACTTC.

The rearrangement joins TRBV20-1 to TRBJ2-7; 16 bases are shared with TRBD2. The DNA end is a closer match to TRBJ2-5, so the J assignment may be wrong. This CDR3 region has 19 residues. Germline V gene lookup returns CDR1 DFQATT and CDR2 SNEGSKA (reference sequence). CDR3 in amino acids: CSARDPGLAGGSIGETQYF. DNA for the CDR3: TGCAGTGCTAGAGACCCGGGACTAGCGGGGGGGTCGATCGGGGAGACCCAGTACTTC.

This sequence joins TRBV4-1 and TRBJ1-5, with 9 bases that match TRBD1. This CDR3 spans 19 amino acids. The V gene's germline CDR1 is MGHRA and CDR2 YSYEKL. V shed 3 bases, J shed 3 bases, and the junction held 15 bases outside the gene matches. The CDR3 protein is CASSHLTAGTGRTNQPQHF. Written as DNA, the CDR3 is TGCGCCAGCAGCCACCTAACCGCCGGGACAGGGCGTACCAATCAGCCCCAGCATTTT.

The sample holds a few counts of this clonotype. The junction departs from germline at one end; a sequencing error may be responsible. CDR3 nucleotides: TGTGCCAGCAGCTCCGGGGGGACAGGCACAGGTACGCAGTATTTT. Residues: CASSSGGTGTGTQYF. The chain couples TRBV7-8 to TRBJ2-3, with a possible D match to TRBD1 (8 bases). Looked up from germline, CDR1 is SGHVS and CDR2 is FQNEAQ. The CDR3 covers 15 residues.